Presented here are 19 T cell receptor beta chains from one specimen sequenced in a study of vaccination and CD4 T cells after COVID-19. Treatment here: roughly ten-day PBMC culture with coronavirus spike peptide pools or control peptides (ViraFEST assay). The Oncomine TCR Beta short-read assay was applied to DNA of cultured CD4+ T cells. TCRdb reanalysed the PCR reads using MiXCR and keeps one entry per CDR3 protein. The sample includes over 15,000 distinct CDR3 sequences, approximately 40% of them seen just once. These receptors lack a known antigen. The sequencing input was cultured CD4+ T cells from blood. The receptors shown here come from a human donor with COVID-19.

This clonotype was seen a handful of times. The CDR3 reads CAWSKDSFSGNTIYF. The DNA for the CDR3 is TGTGCCTGGAGTAAGGACAGCTTCTCTGGAAACACCATATATTTT. The chain joins TRBV30 to TRBJ1-3; D possibly corresponds to TRBD1 (6 bases). The CDR3 runs to 15 residues. Germline CDR1 GTSNPN, CDR2 SVGIG (reference sequence). The V and J ends lost 2 bases and 0 bases respectively, with 11 bases between them.

Only a few counts were recorded for this clonotype. The CDR3 loop reads CAISDGDHSNQPQHF. CDR3 DNA sequence: TGTGCCATCAGTGATGGGGACCATAGCAATCAGCCCCAGCATTTT. The rearrangement uses TRBV10-3 and TRBJ1-5, with D maybe TRBD1 (5 bases). V gave up 3 bases and J gave up 0 bases, with 9 bases separating them. CDR3 length equals 15 residues. Germline values: CDR1 ENHRY, CDR2 SYGVKD.

The chain carries TRBV9 and TRBJ1-2; weak D call: TRBD1 (5 bases). CDR1 SGDLS and CDR2 YYNGEE come from the germline V gene. Trimming cost V 2 bases and J 7 bases, with 21 bases left between them. The CDR3 loop spans 16 amino acids. Here the CDR3 DNA reads TGTGCCAGCAGCGTCCCAAGAGGGGCGCCGCATATTGGCTACACCTTC. Its protein is CASSVPRGAPHIGYTF.

This clonotype came up a few times. The rearrangement uses TRBV19 and TRBJ1-5; a possible D gene is TRBD1 (5 bases). V lost 9 bases and J lost 3, with 15 bases in between. The germline gives CDR1 LNHDA, CDR2 SQIVND (reference sequence). The CDR3 totals 14 residues. The CDR3 bases are TGTGCCAGCGCAAGACGGGACTTCAATCAGCCCCAGCATTTT. Translation: CASARRDFNQPQHF. The variable domain in full, completed from reference TRBV19 and TRBJ1-5, reads DGGITQSPKYLFRKEGQNVTLSCEQNLNHDAMYWYRQDPGQGLRLIYYSQIVNDFQKGDIAEGYSVSREKKESFPLTVTSAQKNPTAFYLCASARRDFNQPQHFGDGTRLSIL.

This clonotype came up once. V gene TRBV6-5 combines with J gene TRBJ2-7; 7 bases map to TRBD1. In germline, CDR1 is MNHEY, CDR2 SVGAGI. This CDR3 contains 15 residues. V shed 0 bases, J shed 2 bases, and the junction held 4 bases outside the gene matches. The CDR3 region has the DNA TGTGCCAGCAGTTACTCCGGGGACAGCACCTACGAGCAGTACTTC. Amino acid sequence: CASSYSGDSTYEQYF.

This clonotype showed up just a few times. CDR3 amino acids: CASSLRGRITEAFF. The CDR3 nucleotides are TGTGCCAGCAGCTTGAGAGGCCGAATCACTGAAGCTTTCTTT. The chain carries TRBV7-2 and TRBJ1-1; D call uncertain. This CDR3 has 14 residues. The V end lost 3 bases, the J end lost 4 bases, and 12 bases lay between the germline ends. Germline CDR1 reads SGHTA; CDR2 reads FQGNSA.

This clonotype was observed a handful of times. The gene calls are TRBV6-2 or TRBV6-3 and TRBJ1-2; D unclear. CDR3 length equals 13 residues. V was clipped by 6 bases and J by 3 bases, with 11 bases between them. Per the germline V gene, CDR1 is MNHEY and CDR2 is SVGEGT. The CDR3 sequence: CASSTSSHYGYTF. The CDR3, as DNA: TGTGCCAGCAGCACCAGCAGTCACTATGGCTACACCTTC.

The J gene is TRBJ2-2, the V gene TRBV6-1, with 14 bases matching TRBD2. CDR3 size: 17 residues. The V gene end was trimmed by 5 bases and the J gene end by 1 base; junction bases not matched to a gene: 3. Germline CDR1 and CDR2: MNHNS and SASEGT. The CDR3 nucleotides read TGTGCCAGCAGTCGACTAGCGGGGGGGATGAACACCGGGGAGCTGTTTTTT. It is translated as CASSRLAGGMNTGELFF.

This chain links TRBV24-1 with TRBJ1-3, with D maybe TRBD1 (5 bases). This CDR3 has 14 amino acids. Trimming left V 9 bases short and J 3 bases short, with 14 bases between. The germline V gene has CDR1 KGHDR and CDR2 SFDVKD. The CDR3 DNA follows: TGTGCCACCCGCAGGGCCTGGGGTGGAAACACCATATATTTT. Residues: CATRRAWGGNTIYF.

This clonotype was seen only a few times. V and J are TRBV7-9 and TRBJ2-7; D is perhaps TRBD2 (5 bases). The CDR3 is 14 residues long. Trimming removed 3 bases from V and 5 bases from J, with 14 bases in between. Germline CDR1 reads SEHNR; CDR2 reads FQNEAQ (reference sequence). The CDR3 DNA sequence: TGTGCCAGCAGCTTGGTATTCGGGAATAACGAGCAGTACTTC. Protein sequence: CASSLVFGNNEQYF.

In its sample, this clonotype was seen a few times. This sequence joins TRBV7-2 and TRBJ2-7; D gene uncertain. Per the germline V gene, CDR1 is SGHTA and CDR2 is FQGNSA. Trimming took off 5 bases at V and 0 bases at J, with 8 bases between the two ends. The CDR3 has 13 amino acids. In nucleotides, the CDR3 is TGTGCCAGCAGCCCGGTGTACTCCTACGAGCAGTACTTC. This gives the protein CASSPVYSYEQYF.

This clonotype turned up a few times. This chain links TRBV11-2 with TRBJ2-3; weak D call: TRBD2 (5 bases). CDR1 is SGHAT and CDR2 is FQNNGV in the germline V gene. V was cut by 1 base and J by 4 bases, with 9 bases left in between. The CDR3 length is 14 residues. CDR3 in DNA: TGTGCCAGCAGCTTAGCCTGGGGAGCAGATACGCAGTATTTT. It specifies CASSLAWGADTQYF. The full variable domain, completed using reference TRBV11-2 and TRBJ2-3, is EAGVAQSPRYKIIEKRQSVAFWCNPISGHATLYWYQQILGQGPKLLIQFQNNGVVDDSQLPKDRFSAERLKGVDSTLKIQPAKLEDSAVYLCASSLAWGADTQYFGPGTRLTVL.

This chain links TRBV7-8 with TRBJ1-4, with a possible D match to TRBD1 (6 bases). Germline CDR1 is SGHVS and CDR2 is FQNEAQ. Trimming cost V 6 bases and J 8 bases, with 13 bases left between them. This CDR3 is built from 13 residues. In DNA, the CDR3 is TGTGCCAGCAGGCGGGGGGCCACCGAAAAACTGTTTTTT. Translated: CASRRGATEKLFF.

This clonotype has more than one count but fewer than ten. CDR3 DNA sequence: TGTGCCACCCATAATGGCTACACCTTC. Amino acid sequence: CATHNGYTF. The chain uses TRBV28 and TRBJ1-2; D is uncertain. Trimming pared 10 bases from V and 6 bases from J, leaving 6 bases between. Germline V gene data show CDR1 as MDHEN and CDR2 as SYDVKM. The CDR3 is 9 amino acids.

This sequence joins TRBV19 and TRBJ1-1; no reliable D call. Germline CDR1 LNHDA, CDR2 SQIVND (reference sequence). The CDR3 has 13 amino acids. V was cut by 5 bases and J by 2 bases, with 9 bases left in between. This CDR3 is CASSVRINTEAFF. In DNA form, the CDR3 reads TGTGCCAGTAGTGTGCGGATAAACACTGAAGCTTTCTTT.

V gene TRBV19 combines with J gene TRBJ2-3, with D uncertain. CDR3 size: 14 residues. Trimming removed 7 bases at V and 0 bases at J, with 11 bases between. Germline assignment: CDR1 LNHDA and CDR2 SQIVND (reference sequence). This chain's CDR3 is CASTAQKSTDTQYF. CDR3 DNA: TGTGCCAGTACTGCCCAGAAAAGCACAGATACGCAGTATTTT.

V usage is TRBV11-1 and J usage is TRBJ2-5; no firm D call. The CDR3 consists of 13 residues. Per the germline V gene, CDR1 is SGHAT and CDR2 is FQDESV (reference sequence). Between the trimmed V and J ends, which lost 5 bases and 5 bases, there was a span of 12 bases. Written as DNA, the CDR3 is TGTGCCAGCAGCCCCGGTCCCTGGGAGACCCAGTACTTC. Its protein product is CASSPGPWETQYF.

A word on this clonotype: One junction end does not reproduce the germline sequence, and a read error may be involved. The chain has TRBV7-9 and TRBJ2-7, with 8 bases lining up with TRBD2. Germline CDR1 reads SEHNR; CDR2 reads FQNEAQ (reference sequence). CDR3 size: 15 residues. The CDR3 loop reads CASSLAPAGVQEQYF. CDR3 coding DNA: TGCGCCAGCAGCTTGGCCCCAGCGGGGGTGCAAGAGCAGTACTTC. Complete variable domain (other parts from reference TRBV7-9 and TRBJ2-7): DTGVSQNPRHKITKRGQNVTFRCDPISEHNRLYWYRQTLGQGPEFLTYFQNEAQLEKSRLLSDRFSAERPKGSFSTLEIQRTEQGDSAMYLCASSLAPAGVQEQYFGPGTRLTVT.

This clonotype has a handful of counts. The V call is TRBV30, the J call TRBJ1-5; TRBD1 might be the D (6 bases). V was cut by 0 bases and J by 6 bases, with 18 bases left in between. The CDR3 sequence is 16 residues long. The germline V gene has CDR1 GTSNPN and CDR2 SVGIG (reference sequence). For the CDR3, the DNA is TGTGCCTGGAGTGTACGCGGGACAAAAGGGGGTCAGCCCCAGCATTTT. Translation: CAWSVRGTKGGQPQHF.